These 14 T cell receptor beta chains were sequenced from one sample in a study of T cell responses to AZD1222 COVID-19 vaccine. The assay was immunoSEQ multiplex PCR, and TCRdb's table has in-frame clones only and misses some. The sample yields 94,000 or so clones, 70% to 90% seen once. Sequenced material: peripheral blood, taken on day 0 of AZD1222 vaccination. The receptors shown here come from an adult in good health.

V and J are TRBV15 and TRBJ2-7; a weak D match, TRBD1 (5 bases). The CDR3 runs 12 residues. Germline CDR1 is LNHNV and CDR2 is YYDKDF (reference sequence). V shed 0 bases and J shed 7 bases, with 7 bases lying between them. CDR3 in amino acids: CATSRDQGEQYF. CDR3 bases: TGTGCCACCAGCAGAGATCAGGGAGAGCAGTACTTC.

This chain links TRBV4-1 with TRBJ2-7; D is perhaps TRBD1 (5 bases). The CDR3 is made up of 15 amino acids. V lost 0 bases, J lost 4 bases, and 13 bases lay in between. Looked up from germline, CDR1 is MGHRA and CDR2 is YSYEKL. CDR3 in amino acids: CASSQDSQGVYEQYF. In nucleotides, the CDR3 is TGCGCCAGCAGCCAAGATTCCCAGGGTGTGTACGAGCAGTACTTC.

The chain links TRBV15 to TRBJ1-1; no firm D call. The germline V gene encodes CDR1 LNHNV and CDR2 YYDKDF (reference sequence). There are 13 residues in the CDR3. The germline V and J ends were trimmed by 1 base and 2 bases, with 5 bases remaining between them. CDR3 loop: CATSRALNTEAFF. The CDR3 DNA sequence: TGTGCCACCAGCAGAGCCCTCAACACTGAAGCTTTCTTT.

The V and J genes are TRBV27 and TRBJ2-2; D is unresolved. The length of the CDR3 is 15 residues. CDR1 MNHEY and CDR2 SMNVEV come from the germline V gene (reference sequence). Between the trimmed V and J ends, which lost 5 bases and 2 bases, there was a span of 12 bases. The CDR3 is CASSPRPQNTGELFF. In DNA, the CDR3 is TGTGCCAGCAGTCCCCGACCCCAAAACACCGGGGAGCTGTTTTTT.

The table lists this clone with a few counts. The rearrangement links TRBV4-3 to TRBJ1-2; no reliable D call. Germline-derived CDR1 and CDR2 are LGHNA and YSLEER. The CDR3 contains 16 residues. V lost 0 bases, J lost 3 bases, and 14 bases lay in between. This CDR3 is CASSQDPAGDHYGYTF. The CDR3 DNA follows: TGCGCCAGCAGCCAAGATCCGGCAGGAGATCACTATGGCTACACCTTC.

V is TRBV27 and J is TRBJ1-5; TRBD1 matches 8 bases. There are 15 residues in the CDR3. CDR1 and CDR2 (germline): MNHEY, SMNVEV (reference sequence). With 6 bases clipped from V and 6 bases from J, the junction kept 10 bases outside the gene matches. CDR3 sequence reads: CASSQYQGAAQPQHF. The CDR3 coding sequence is TGTGCCAGCAGCCAATATCAGGGGGCGGCTCAGCCCCAGCATTTT.

The CDR3 here is CASSPTPGGGYDEQFF. The CDR3 DNA follows: TGCGCCAGCAGCCCGACCCCGGGCGGAGGGTACGATGAGCAGTTCTTC. The J gene is TRBJ2-1, the V gene TRBV4-3; D is perhaps TRBD2 (6 bases). CDR1 and CDR2 (germline): LGHNA, YSLEER. The CDR3 length is 16 residues. V gave up 4 bases and J gave up 8 bases, with 21 bases separating them.

V and J are TRBV4-2 and TRBJ2-1, with 14 bases matching TRBD2. Germline V lookup: CDR1 LGHNA, CDR2 YNFKEQ. With 1 base clipped from V and 6 bases from J, the junction kept 5 bases outside the gene matches. The CDR3 extends over 17 amino acids. In DNA, the CDR3 is TGTGCCAGCAGCCAAGGGACTAGCGGGGGGATCCCCAATGAGCAGTTCTTC. This codes for CASSQGTSGGIPNEQFF.

The chain combines TRBV7-2 with TRBJ1-1; the D is unclear. CDR1 and CDR2 (germline): SGHTA, FQGNSA. V was trimmed by 6 bases and J by 4 bases, leaving 15 bases between them. CDR3 length equals 14 residues. As DNA, the CDR3 is TGTGCCAGCAGTTTGAATATGGGAGGCACTGAAGCTTTCTTT. Encoded protein: CASSLNMGGTEAFF.

This sequence joins TRBV18 and TRBJ1-2; TRBD1 aligns across 9 bases. The CDR3 extends over 14 amino acids. V was pared by 3 bases and J by 6 bases, with 5 bases of the junction left unmatched. Germline V gene sequence: CDR1 KGHSH, CDR2 LQKENI. The CDR3 protein is CASSPDRGKNGYTF. The CDR3 DNA follows: TGTGCCAGCTCACCTGACAGGGGGAAAAATGGCTACACCTTC.

The chain has TRBV5-1 and TRBJ1-2; D is possibly TRBD1 (5 bases). Trimming left V 0 bases short and J 4 bases short, with 7 bases between. The CDR3 contains 13 residues. Germline CDR1 reads SGHRS; CDR2 reads YFSETQ. CDR3 nucleotides: TGCGCCAGCAGCTTGGCAGGGACCTATGGCTACACCTTC. Protein sequence: CASSLAGTYGYTF.

V gene TRBV5-1 combines with J gene TRBJ2-6; D is perhaps TRBD1 (6 bases). The ends were cut back, 4 bases at V and 0 bases at J, with 8 bases in the middle. Germline V gives CDR1 SGHRS, CDR2 YFSETQ. This CDR3 is 15 amino acids long. The CDR3 spells CASSPTGSGANVLTF. CDR3 nucleotides: TGCGCCAGCAGCCCGACAGGCTCTGGGGCCAACGTCCTGACTTTC.

The chain uses TRBV5-1 and TRBJ2-2; 8 bases align to TRBD1. The CDR3 spans 18 residues. Trimming at V came to 0 bases and at J to 4 bases, leaving 11 bases not matched to a gene. Germline V gene data show CDR1 as SGHRS and CDR2 as YFSETQ. CDR3 region: CASSLAPGQGAATGELFF. The CDR3 DNA sequence: TGCGCCAGCAGCTTGGCCCCCGGCCAGGGGGCAGCCACCGGGGAGCTGTTTTTT.

The chain links TRBV18 to TRBJ1-5; no firm D call. V was trimmed by 2 bases and J by 15 bases, leaving 23 bases between them. Germline CDR1 and CDR2: KGHSH and LQKENI. CDR3 size: 15 residues. In nucleotides, the CDR3 is TGTGCCAGCTCACCATCGGGTGGAACCAATAGTAGGTGGCATTTT. It encodes CASSPSGGTNSRWHF.